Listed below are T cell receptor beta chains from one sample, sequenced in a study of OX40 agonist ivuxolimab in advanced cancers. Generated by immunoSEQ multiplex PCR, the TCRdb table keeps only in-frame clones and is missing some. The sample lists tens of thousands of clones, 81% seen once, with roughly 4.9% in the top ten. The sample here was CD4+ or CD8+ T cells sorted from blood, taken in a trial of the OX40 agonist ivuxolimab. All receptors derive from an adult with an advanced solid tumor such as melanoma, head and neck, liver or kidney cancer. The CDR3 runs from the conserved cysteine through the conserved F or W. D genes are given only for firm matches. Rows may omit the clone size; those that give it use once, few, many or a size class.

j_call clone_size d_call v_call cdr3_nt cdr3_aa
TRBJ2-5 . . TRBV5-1 TGCGCCAGCAGCTTGGCTGGGGGGGCAGGGGAGACCCAGTACTTC CASSLAGGAGETQYF
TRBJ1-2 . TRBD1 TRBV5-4 TGTGCCAGCAGCCGGGACAGGGTGGGTGGGGGCTACACCTTC CASSRDRVGGGYTF
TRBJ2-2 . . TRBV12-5 TGTGCTAGTGGTTTGGTACCCGGGGAGCTGTTTTTT CASGLVPGELFF
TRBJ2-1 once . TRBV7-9 TGTGCCAGCAGCCCCCCGGCGGGAATTCACAATGAGCAGTTCTTC CASSPPAGIHNEQFF
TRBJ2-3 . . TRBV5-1 TGCGCCAGCATGCTGACTAGCACAGATACGCAGTATTTT CASMLTSTDTQYF
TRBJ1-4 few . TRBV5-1 TGCGCCAGCAGCTTCCTAGGGAATGAAAAACTGTTTTTT CASSFLGNEKLFF
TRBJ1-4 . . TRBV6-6 TGTGCCAGCAGATTAGAGGGGGGGCAAACTAATGAAAAACTGTTTTTT CASRLEGGQTNEKLFF
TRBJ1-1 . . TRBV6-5 TGTGCCAGCAGAACCCCGGAGGAGGGAACTGAAGCTTTCTTT CASRTPEEGTEAFF
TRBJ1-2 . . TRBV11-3 TGTGCCAGCAGCTTACCTCGTGGTGGCTACACCTTC CASSLPRGGYTF
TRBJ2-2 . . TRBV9 TGTGCCAGCAGCCCTACGACAGGAACTAACACCGGGGAGCTGTTTTTT CASSPTTGTNTGELFF
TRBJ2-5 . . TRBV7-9 TGTGCCAGCAGCTTGGAGATTACCTTAGAGACCCAGTACTTC CASSLEITLETQYF
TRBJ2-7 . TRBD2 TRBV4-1 TGCGCCAGCAGCCAGATACCCGGGACTAGCGGCTCCTACGAGCAGTACTTC CASSQIPGTSGSYEQYF
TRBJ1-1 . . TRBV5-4 TGTGCCAGCAGCTTGGGGTCCCCCAGAACTGAAGCTTTCTTT CASSLGSPRTEAFF
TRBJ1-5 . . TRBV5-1 TGCGCCAGCAGCTTGGCCGGGGATCAGCCCCAGCATTTT CASSLAGDQPQHF
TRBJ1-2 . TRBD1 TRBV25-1 TGTGCCAGCTTAGGACAGGGGGCCCTTGGCTACACCTTC CASLGQGALGYTF
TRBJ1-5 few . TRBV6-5 TGTGCCAGCAGCATTGATAGCAATCAGCCCCAGCATTTT CASSIDSNQPQHF
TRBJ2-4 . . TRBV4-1 TGCGCCAGCAGCCAAACGACAGGTAGAAACATTCAGTACTTC CASSQTTGRNIQYF
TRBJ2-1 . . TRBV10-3 TGTGCCACCGATCACGGTACGGAGCAGTTCTTC CATDHGTEQFF
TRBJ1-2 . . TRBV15 TGTGCCACCAGCAGAGATAACAGCTATGGCTACACCTTC CATSRDNSYGYTF
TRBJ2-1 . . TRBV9 TGTGCCAGCAGCGTAAACGGCGGCAAAAGCTCCTACAATGAGCAGTTCTTC CASSVNGGKSSYNEQFF
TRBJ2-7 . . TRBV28 TGTGCCAGCAGCCTTACGGGGCCCTCCTACGAGCAGTACTTC CASSLTGPSYEQYF
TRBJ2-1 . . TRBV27 TGTGCCAGCACCCGAGTTGGATCGATGAACAATGAGCAGTTCTTC CASTRVGSMNNEQFF
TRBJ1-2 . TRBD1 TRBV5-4 TGTGCCAGCAGTTGGGACAGGACTTATGGCTACACCTTC CASSWDRTYGYTF
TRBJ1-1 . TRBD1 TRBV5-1 TGCGCCAGCAGCGTGGGACAGATGAACACTGAAGCTTTCTTT CASSVGQMNTEAFF
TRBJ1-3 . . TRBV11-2 TGTGCCAGCAGCTTAGCGCGGGGGATAACTGGAAACACCATATATTTT CASSLARGITGNTIYF
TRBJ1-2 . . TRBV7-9 TGTGCCAGCAGCCCGTATTCGGAACAGAATAACTATGGCTACACCTTC CASSPYSEQNNYGYTF
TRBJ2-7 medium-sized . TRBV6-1 TGTGCCAGCAGTGAAGCGGTGGATAATGCCTACGAGCAGTACTTC CASSEAVDNAYEQYF
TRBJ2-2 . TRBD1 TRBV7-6 TGTGCCAGCAGCTACGGGACAGGGGGCGCGGGGACCGGGGAGCTGTTTTTT CASSYGTGGAGTGELFF
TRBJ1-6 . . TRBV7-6 TGTGCCAGCAGCTCCAGGGAGAGTAGTAGTTCACCCCTCCACTTT CASSSRESSSSPLHF
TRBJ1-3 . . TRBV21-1 TGTGCCAGCTTCAAGACAGGTACTGGAAACACCATATATTTT CASFKTGTGNTIYF
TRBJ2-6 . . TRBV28 TGTGCCAGCAGGAGTCCTAGCGCGAATTCTGGGGCCAACGTCCTGACTTTC CASRSPSANSGANVLTF
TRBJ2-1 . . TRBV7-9 TGTGCCAGCAGCTTAAGCCCCCCTATTTACAATGAGCAGTTCTTC CASSLSPPIYNEQFF
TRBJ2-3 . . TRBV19 TGTGCCAGTAGTCCTGGGACAGATACGCAGTATTTT CASSPGTDTQYF
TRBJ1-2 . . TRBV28 TGTGCCAGCACCGAAAAAGGGGTCTATGGCTACACCTTC CASTEKGVYGYTF
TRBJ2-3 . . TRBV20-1 TGCAGTGCTAGAGTCGGAGATACGCAGTATTTT CSARVGDTQYF
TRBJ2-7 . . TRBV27 TGTGCCAGCAGGTTGAGGACAGCATACTACGAGCAGTACTTC CASRLRTAYYEQYF
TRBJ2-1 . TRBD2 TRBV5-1 TGCGCCAGCAGCTTGGACAGCGGGAGCTCCTACAATGAGCAGTTCTTC CASSLDSGSSYNEQFF
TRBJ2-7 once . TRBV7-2 TGTGCCAGCAGCCCGAGGGCGGCGACCTCCTACGAGCAGTACTTC CASSPRAATSYEQYF
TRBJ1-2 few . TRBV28 TGTGCCAGCAGCTCACAGGGTTCCTATGGCTACACCTTC CASSSQGSYGYTF
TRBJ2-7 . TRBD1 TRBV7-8 TGTGCCAGCAGCTCAAGACAGGGGGTGATCGTCGAGCAGTACTTC CASSSRQGVIVEQYF
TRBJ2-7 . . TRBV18 TGTGCCAGCTCTCCGGGAGACAGACCTTACGAGCAGTACTTC CASSPGDRPYEQYF
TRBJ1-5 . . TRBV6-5 TGTGCCAGCAGTTACTCTCAGGGTAGCAATCAGCCCCAGCATTTT CASSYSQGSNQPQHF
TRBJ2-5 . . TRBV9 TGTGCCAGCAGCGTAGCCCAGACAGTAGGGGAGACCCAGTACTTC CASSVAQTVGETQYF
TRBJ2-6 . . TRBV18 TGTGCCAGCTCACCTCCTCACTCTGGGGCCAACGTCCTGACTTTC CASSPPHSGANVLTF
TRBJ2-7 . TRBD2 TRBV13 TGTGCCAGCAGCTCCGGACTAGCGGGGGGGTACGAGCAGTACTTC CASSSGLAGGYEQYF
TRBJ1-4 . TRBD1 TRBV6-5 TGTGCCAGCAGTTACGGGACAGGTTTTGTCTCTGAAAAACTGTTTTTT CASSYGTGFVSEKLFF
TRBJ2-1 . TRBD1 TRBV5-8 TGTGCCAGCAGCTTGGGGACAGGGTCAGACAATGAGCAGTTCTTC CASSLGTGSDNEQFF
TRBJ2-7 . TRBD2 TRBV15 TGTGCCACCAGCAGCGGACTAGCGGGGGCAAACTACGAGCAGTACTTC CATSSGLAGANYEQYF
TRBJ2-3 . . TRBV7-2 TGTGCCAGCGCCGTAGTCGTTGCCACAGATACGCAGTATTTT CASAVVVATDTQYF
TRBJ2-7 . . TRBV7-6 TGTGCCAGCAGCAGGGTCGGGGAGCTTGGCGAGCAGTACTTC CASSRVGELGEQYF
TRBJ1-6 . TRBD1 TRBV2 TGTGCCAGCAGTGAGGCAGGGGGACGTAATTCACCCCTCCACTTT CASSEAGGRNSPLHF
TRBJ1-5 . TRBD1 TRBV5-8 TGTGCCAGCAGCTTACTAATCGGAGACAGGGCCCATCAGCCCCAGCATTTT CASSLLIGDRAHQPQHF
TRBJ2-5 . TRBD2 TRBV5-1 TGCGCCAGCAGCTTTACTAGCGGGGGAGGGGAGACCCAGTACTTC CASSFTSGGGETQYF